The present TCR beta chain was sequenced within a study of T cells in Graves' hyperthyroidism and ophthalmopathy (dated by TCRdb to 2018 to 2020). Background on the whole study: Peripheral blood was collected at initial diagnosis, before any treatment. TCR V-J signatures able to tell the groups apart were searched for in a discovery cohort of 100 patients, of whom over 40 had Graves' ophthalmopathy and about 60 had stable Graves' hyperthyroidism. Whether ophthalmopathy could be predicted prospectively was tested in an independent validation cohort made up of fewer than 20 hyperthyroidism patients plus 17 patients who later progressed to ophthalmopathy. The roughly 90 discovery patients were divided at random into training and test sets in a 7:3 ratio. Thyroid tissue and blood T-cell repertoires from roughly six Graves' hyperthyroidism patients were also compared in the study. Following sampling, methimazole starting at 30 mg daily was given to hyperthyroidism patients, and high-dose intravenous methylprednisolone was given to ophthalmopathy patients. TCR Vbeta CDR3 sequencing of 135 peripheral blood samples (under 45 ophthalmopathy, around 80 hyperthyroidism and approximately 17 progressor patients) is reported in the paper.

The TCR beta CDR3 regions were amplified from RNA transcripts. For the first round of RT-PCR on the TCR CDR3, the HTBI primer set was used together with the Qiagen OneStep RT-PCR kit. Libraries were constructed in a second round of multiplex PCR, after which size selection and purification were performed. Sequencing of the libraries was done on an Illumina HiSeq2000 using paired-end 100 bp reads. Under the source paper's analysis protocol: SOAPnuke was used to process the raw data, throwing out any read that contained adapters or uncalled bases, had a mean Phred below 15, or lacked an exact constant-primer or identifier match. High-quality paired reads were merged using COPE v1.2.5, and each unique nucleotide sequence was defined as a clonotype. MiTCR v1.1 was used to align the clonotypes against IMGT TRBV, TRBD and TRBJ reference segments. Only V-J combinations with frequency above 0.0001, covering 99.2% of repertoires, were analysed. A TCS score was defined as the ratio of F50 (clonal expansion) to E x V (chaos), with BLOSUM62-based TCRdist applied between CDR3 peptides within each V-J. Welch's t-statistics and random forest reduced roughly 530 V-J features to some 14, which were used in a naive Bayes classifier (R e1071). TCRdb reprocessed the public reads (quality trimming at Q25 with fastp, clone calling with MiXCR) and kept in-frame beta chains. Rows merge per CDR3 protein into single entries with the most common DNA and genes. What appears here as the V and J calls and clone size reflects TCRdb's work, not the paper's. This sample holds some 500,000 distinct CDR3 sequences; roughly 14% were observed only once. The ten largest clones capture 15% to 20% of the sample.

This clonotype was found many times. What this receptor recognizes is not known. The sample holds no much larger clone one base away, and base qualities are not on file. A patient counted as having stable Graves' hyperthyroidism if no progression to ophthalmopathy occurred over 18 months of follow-up. Hyperthyroidism patients were newly diagnosed, had a disease duration of under 2 months, and were aged 18 to 65 years. Exclusion was applied to patients with uncontrolled infections, other autoimmune diseases, pregnancy or lactation. Clinical symptoms, serum thyroxine and TRAb, thyroid ultrasound, and orbital computed tomography formed the basis for the diagnoses. PBMCs were separated from approximately 9.9 ml of fresh peripheral blood using Ficoll-Paque density gradient centrifugation. Total RNA was extracted with Trizol reagent, and quality was checked on an Agilent 2100 Bioanalyzer. The CDR3 numbers 17 residues from cysteine through phenylalanine. Only the CDR3 part of the read is kept: 51 bases, read in frame from the first base. V was cut back by 4 bases and J by 2 bases, leaving a gap of 20 bases between them. Reading the germline V gene gives CDR1 SGDLS and CDR2 YYNGEE.

The investigation overall reported the following: A 13 V-J signature model separated ophthalmopathy from stable hyperthyroidism, with 87.88% sensitivity and roughly 84% specificity in cross-validation and 80%/75% in testing. Most expanded thyroid clonotypes (frequency above 0.001) were also detected in blood, suggesting blood repertoires may reflect thyroid immune responses. Sample size was not statistically predetermined, and blinding of investigators to group allocation was not performed. In validation, progression to ophthalmopathy was predicted by the model with around 70% sensitivity and just over 72% specificity, a median of approximately 6.5 months before onset.

This TCR came from a woman younger than 30 with Graves' hyperthyroidism. The rearranged chain carries TRBV9 and TRBJ2-3, with the D gene uncertain. The sequencing input was blood. The DNA sequence is given as TGTGCCAGCAGCCCGACGTGGACGCGCGTGACCACAGATACGCAGTATTTT. It translates as CASSPTWTRVTTDTQYF.